This T cell receptor (beta chain) is from a study of T cell changes during pregnancy in multiple sclerosis. V lost 5 bases to trimming and J lost 4 bases; unmatched junction nucleotides: 6. CDR1 is MNHNY, CDR2 SVGAGI, per germline (reference sequence). There are 15 residues in the CDR3. Only in-frame clones appear in the TCRdb table, and some are missing; sequencing was by immunoSEQ multiplex PCR. The data contain more than 40,000 clones, more than 85% of them singletons. The chain couples TRBV6-6 to TRBJ2-3; the match to TRBD2 covers 10 bases. The sequences come from CD8+ T cells from peripheral blood mononuclear cells, collected after pregnancy. The receptor's source is a female donor with multiple sclerosis, enrolled in a pregnancy study. CDR3 amino acids: CASSPSGGAADTQYF. CDR3 nucleotide sequence: TGTGCCAGCAGTCCGAGCGGGGGGGCTGCAGATACGCAGTATTTT.